This T cell receptor beta chain was sequenced in a study of OX40 agonist ivuxolimab in advanced cancers. Germline CDR1 and CDR2: MDHEN and SYDVKM. The CDR3 length is 16 residues. V was shortened by 6 bases and J by 5 bases, with 17 bases between the two germline ends. TCRdb's table, derived via immunoSEQ multiplex PCR, lists solely in-frame clones and lacks some. The sample has some 37,000 clones, about three quarters seen once. In regard to this clone: Its antigen is as yet unknown.

Points from the study as a whole: Researchers report that CD8+ T cells had, on average, more expanded clones than CD4+.

The chain has TRBV28 and TRBJ1-6; D gene ambiguous. The sequence derives from an adult with an advanced solid tumor such as melanoma, head and neck, liver or kidney cancer. Source: CD4+ or CD8+ T cells sorted from blood, taken in a trial of the OX40 agonist ivuxolimab. For the CDR3, the DNA is TGTGCCAGCAGCTCCAGTCCGACGGTAAATAATTCACCCCTCCACTTT. It specifies CASSSSPTVNNSPLHF.